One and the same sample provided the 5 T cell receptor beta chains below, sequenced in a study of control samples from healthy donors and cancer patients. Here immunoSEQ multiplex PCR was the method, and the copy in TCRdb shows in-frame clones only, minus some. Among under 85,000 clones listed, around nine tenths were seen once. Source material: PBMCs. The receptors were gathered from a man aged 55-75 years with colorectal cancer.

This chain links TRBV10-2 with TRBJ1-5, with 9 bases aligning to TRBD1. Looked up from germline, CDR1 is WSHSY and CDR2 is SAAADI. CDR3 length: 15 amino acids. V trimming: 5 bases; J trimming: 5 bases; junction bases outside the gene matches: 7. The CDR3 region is CASSSSGQGYQPQHF. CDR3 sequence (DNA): TGCGCCAGCAGTTCGTCGGGACAGGGTTATCAGCCCCAGCATTTT.

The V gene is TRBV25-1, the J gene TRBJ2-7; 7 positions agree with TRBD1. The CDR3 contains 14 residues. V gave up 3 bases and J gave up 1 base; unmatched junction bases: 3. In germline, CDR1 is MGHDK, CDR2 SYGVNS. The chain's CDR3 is CASSDGTASYEQYF. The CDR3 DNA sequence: TGTGCCAGCAGTGACGGGACAGCTTCCTACGAGCAGTACTTC.

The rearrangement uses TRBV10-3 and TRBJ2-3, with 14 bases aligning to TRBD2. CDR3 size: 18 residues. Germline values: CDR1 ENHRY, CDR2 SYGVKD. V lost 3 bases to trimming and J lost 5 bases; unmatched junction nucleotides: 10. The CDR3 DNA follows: TGTGCCATCAGTGACGTACCGGGACTAGCGGGGGAAAGAGATACGCAGTATTTT. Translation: CAISDVPGLAGERDTQYF.

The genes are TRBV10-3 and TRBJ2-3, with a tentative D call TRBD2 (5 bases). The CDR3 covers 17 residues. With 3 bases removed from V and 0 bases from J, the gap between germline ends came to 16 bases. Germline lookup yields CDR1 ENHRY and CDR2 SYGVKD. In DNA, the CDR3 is TGTGCCATCAGTGATGGCAAAAGAGGGTCTAGCACAGATACGCAGTATTTT. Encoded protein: CAISDGKRGSSTDTQYF.

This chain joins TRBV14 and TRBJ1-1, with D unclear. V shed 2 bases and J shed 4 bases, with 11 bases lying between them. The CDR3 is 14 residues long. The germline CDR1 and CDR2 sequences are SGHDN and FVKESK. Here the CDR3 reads CASSQQNGVTEAFF. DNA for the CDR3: TGTGCCAGCAGCCAACAAAACGGGGTCACTGAAGCTTTCTTT. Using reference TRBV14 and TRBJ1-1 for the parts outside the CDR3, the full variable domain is EAGVTQFPSHSVIEKGQTVTLRCDPISGHDNLYWYRRVMGKEIKFLLHFVKESKQDESGMPNNRFLAERTGGTYSTLKVQPAELEDSGVYFCASSQQNGVTEAFFGQGTRLTVV.